The rows below give T cell receptor beta chains drawn from one sample of a study of blood T cell repertoires in COVID-19. The table came from immunoSEQ multiplex PCR; TCRdb's copy has only in-frame clones and leaves some out. The sample contains 81,000 or so clones, almost 95% of which appear only once. Specimen: peripheral blood. All receptors come from a woman aged 55-69 years with active COVID-19. The CDR3 runs from the conserved cysteine through the conserved F or W. The order of the fields is CDR3 protein, clone size, V gene, J gene. The listing skips clone size in some rows; elsewhere it reads once, few, many or a size class.

CDR3 protein: CASSPFTDFMNTEAFF; clone size: NA; V gene: TRBV6-2/TRBV6-3; J gene: TRBJ1-1
CDR3 protein: CASSDRGGYEQYF; clone size: once; V gene: TRBV6-6; J gene: TRBJ2-7
CDR3 protein: CASSQLVKETQYF; clone size: NA; V gene: TRBV5-6; J gene: TRBJ2-5
CDR3 protein: CASSPTGVFEKLFF; clone size: NA; V gene: TRBV3-1/TRBV3-2; J gene: TRBJ1-4
CDR3 protein: CASSGVGRGYNEQFF; clone size: NA; V gene: TRBV9; J gene: TRBJ2-1
CDR3 protein: CAWSVPGQGSKPQHF; clone size: NA; V gene: TRBV30; J gene: TRBJ1-5
CDR3 protein: CASSFHTRSGEAFF; clone size: NA; V gene: TRBV7-8; J gene: TRBJ1-1
CDR3 protein: CASSPRGEGSTSGYTF; clone size: NA; V gene: TRBV27; J gene: TRBJ1-2
CDR3 protein: CASRGRGRGEQFF; clone size: NA; V gene: TRBV3-1/TRBV3-2; J gene: TRBJ2-1
CDR3 protein: CASSSFDRVRSGNEQYF; clone size: NA; V gene: TRBV28; J gene: TRBJ2-7
CDR3 protein: CASSQELAGAYYNEQFF; clone size: NA; V gene: TRBV3-1/TRBV3-2; J gene: TRBJ2-1
CDR3 protein: CATRRQGSEAFF; clone size: NA; V gene: TRBV12-3/TRBV12-4; J gene: TRBJ1-1
CDR3 protein: CASSTTDREAEAFF; clone size: once; V gene: TRBV19; J gene: TRBJ1-1
CDR3 protein: CASSYRDDIQYF; clone size: NA; V gene: TRBV12-3/TRBV12-4; J gene: TRBJ2-4
CDR3 protein: CASVPSVGSGYNEQFF; clone size: NA; V gene: TRBV28; J gene: TRBJ2-1